The entry that follows covers one T cell receptor (beta chain) sequence. Its antigen remains unidentified. Looked up from germline, CDR1 is SGDLS and CDR2 is YYNGEE. This CDR3 contains 15 residues. V lost 2 bases and J lost 7; bases outside the gene matches: 5. This specimen belongs to a study of T-cell memory formation after mild COVID-19. Broader study findings: The authors did not confirm SARS-CoV-2 specificity of second-wave clones peaking day 37. Day 15 to 85 contractors were CD4/CD8 balanced; later expanders leaned CD4+.

TCRdb recomputed calls from the 5' RACE reads with MiXCR, one row per CDR3 protein. This table holds under 650,000 distinct CDR3 sequences, roughly 18% found once. This clonotype originated in an adult woman who had mild COVID-19 (a few samples of this study predate the infection). Cell type and time point are not known. The V and J genes are TRBV9 and TRBJ2-1, with 11 bases matching TRBD2. Input material: PBMCs or a T cell subset sorted from them (not recorded which). CDR3 nucleotide sequence: TGTGCCAGCAGCGTGGGTAGCGGGGGGGAAAATGAGCAGTTCTTC. It codes for CASSVGSGGENEQFF.